This T cell receptor (beta chain) was obtained from a study of shared clonotypes between healthy human individuals. The V segment lost 5 bases and the J segment 0 bases; nucleotides outside the gene matches: 4. This CDR3 comprises 16 residues. Germline CDR1 is ENHRY and CDR2 is SYGVKD. The repertoire was sequenced with immunoSEQ multiplex PCR; TCRdb's copy has only in-frame clones and lacks some. The sample holds more than 900,000 clones, about four fifths seen once. The receptor was derived from a young man in good health. Some clones in this sample may be carry-over from other donors' samples. Sequencing was performed on memory CD4+ T cells from PBMCs. Subset described: CD45RA-negative fraction. The gene calls are TRBV10-3 and TRBJ2-2, with 9 bases lining up with TRBD2. CDR3 sequence: CAISLTSGTNTGELFF. The CDR3 DNA is TGTGCCATCAGTCTGACTAGCGGCACGAACACCGGGGAGCTGTTTTTT.